Shown below are 27 T cell receptor beta chains from a single sample sequenced in a study of technical replicates of blood from several donors (dated by TCRdb to about 2017). The method behind the library was the immunoSEQ multiplex PCR assay. Here the immuneACCESS table is served through TCRdb, limited to in-frame sequences with V and J called. Missing clones are a known gap in these copies; in checked studies unresolved V genes cover under half, and the rest lacks a known reason. For this sample there are approximately 75,000 clones; approximately 96% appear just once. About 0.36% of the sample is taken by the ten largest. Sequenced sample: T cells isolated from PBMCs. These receptors came from a human donor in good health.

The rearrangement uses TRBV28 and TRBJ2-7; TRBD2 aligns across 11 bases. The CDR3 runs 15 residues. CDR1 MDHEN and CDR2 SYDVKM come from the germline V gene. With V trimmed by 3 bases and J by 1 base, 2 bases remained unmatched. The chain's CDR3 is CASSLPSGRSYEQYF. The CDR3 DNA follows: TGTGCCAGCAGTTTGCCTAGCGGGAGGTCCTACGAGCAGTACTTC. The full variable domain, its missing parts supplied by reference TRBV28 and TRBJ2-7, is DVKVTQSSRYLVKRTGEKVFLECVQDMDHENMFWYRQDPGLGLRLIYFSYDVKMKEKGDIPEGYSVSREKKERFSLILESASTNQTSMYLCASSLPSGRSYEQYFGPGTRLTVT.

The chain is built from TRBV10-1 and TRBJ2-6, with D possibly TRBD2 on 6 matching bases. Germline CDR1 WNHNN, CDR2 SYGVQD (reference sequence). The CDR3 has 15 residues. Trimming took off 5 bases at V and 1 base at J, with 9 bases between the two ends. The CDR3 DNA reads as TGCGCCAGCAGTTTTGGAGGGTCTGGGGCCAACGTCCTGACTTTC. This encodes CASSFGGSGANVLTF.

This rearrangement joins TRBV4-1 to TRBJ2-5, with 7 bases matching TRBD1. Germline CDR1 reads MGHRA; CDR2 reads YSYEKL. The V and J ends lost 1 base and 5 bases, in that order; junction bases with no gene match: 10. The CDR3 spans 16 residues. CDR3: CASSQGWGQTGETQYF. The CDR3 DNA is TGCGCCAGCAGCCAAGGTTGGGGACAGACAGGGGAGACCCAGTACTTC.

The J gene is TRBJ2-1, the V gene TRBV4-3; D gene unclear. Germline V CDR1 and CDR2: LGHNA, YSLEER. V shed 1 base and J shed 9 bases, with 10 bases lying between them. This CDR3 spans 13 amino acids. The CDR3 loop reads CASSQVANSEQFF. The CDR3 coding sequence is TGCGCCAGCAGCCAAGTCGCAAACAGTGAGCAGTTCTTC.

Here the CDR3 DNA reads TGTGCCAGCAGATCCGGAGCTAAAGAGACCCAGTACTTC. This gives the protein CASRSGAKETQYF. The chain uses TRBV27 and TRBJ2-5, with D uncertain. Trimming removed 6 bases from V and 3 bases from J, with 11 bases in between. The CDR3 is 13 residues long. CDR1 MNHEY and CDR2 SMNVEV come from the germline V gene (reference sequence).

In its sample, this clone was seen once. V is TRBV11-3 and J is TRBJ2-7; no firm D call. The CDR3 sequence is 15 residues long. Trimming left V 5 bases short and J 0 bases short, with 14 bases between. Germline assignment: CDR1 SGHNT and CDR2 YENEEA. In nucleotides, the CDR3 is TGTGCCAGCAGCCCCCAGCCTTCTAGCTCCTACGAGCAGTACTTC. Encoded protein: CASSPQPSSSYEQYF.

To note about this clone: Additional DNA sequences in this sample encode the identical CDR3. The V and J genes are TRBV7-3 and TRBJ2-2; 9 bases agree with TRBD2. Germline V gene sequence: CDR1 SGHTA, CDR2 FQGTGA. CDR3 length equals 16 residues. V trimming: 2 bases; J trimming: 8 bases; junction bases outside the gene matches: 9. The CDR3 bases are TGTGCCAGCAGCTTAGGGTTGGCTAGCGGGACGGGGGAGCTGTTTTTT. Protein product: CASSLGLASGTGELFF. The full variable domain, rest sourced from reference TRBV7-3 and TRBJ2-2, is GAGVSQTPSNKVTEKGKYVELRCDPISGHTALYWYRQSLGQGPEFLIYFQGTGAADDSGLPNDRFFAVRPEGSVSTLKIQRTERGDSAVYLCASSLGLASGTGELFFGEGSRLTVL.

This clone was seen just once. This chain uses TRBV6-5 with TRBJ2-1; D may be TRBD2 (6 bases). The CDR3 extends over 16 amino acids. Trimming shortened V by 0 bases and J by 4 bases, and 13 bases separated the two germline ends. CDR1 and CDR2 from the germline V gene are MNHEY and SVGAGI. In DNA form, the CDR3 reads TGTGCCAGCAGTTACTCGACGGGAGAGCTTTACAATGAGCAGTTCTTC. Protein: CASSYSTGELYNEQFF.

V gene TRBV19 combines with J gene TRBJ2-7; 8 bases map to TRBD2. Germline V gene lookup returns CDR1 LNHDA and CDR2 SQIVND (reference sequence). This CDR3 has 14 residues. Trimming removed 1 base from V and 2 bases from J; junction bases left unmatched: 1. CDR3 coding DNA: TGTGCCAGTAGTATAGCGGGGGGGGCCTACGAGCAGTACTTC. Protein sequence: CASSIAGGAYEQYF.

This clone was detected once. This chain joins TRBV6-5 and TRBJ1-5; 10 bases map to TRBD1. The CDR3 loop spans 15 amino acids. Trimming at V came to 6 bases and at J to 6 bases, leaving 8 bases not matched to a gene. Germline loops: CDR1 MNHEY, CDR2 SVGAGI. The CDR3 spells CASSKGQGLGQPQHF. CDR3 in DNA: TGTGCCAGCAGCAAGGGACAGGGGCTAGGTCAGCCCCAGCATTTT.

The chain carries TRBV30 and TRBJ1-2; D possibly corresponds to TRBD1 (5 bases). The CDR3 consists of 12 residues. Deletions cut 2 bases from V and 8 bases from J, with 12 bases between. The V gene's germline CDR1 is GTSNPN and CDR2 SVGIG (reference sequence). CDR3 bases: TGTGCCTGGAGTTCTGGGGCTGTCGGCTACACCTTC. Its translation: CAWSSGAVGYTF.

In its sample, this clone was seen a few times. The sample has other DNA sequences that encode this CDR3 too. The chain employs TRBV6-5 and TRBJ2-7, with D perhaps TRBD2 (5 bases). Germline V lookup: CDR1 MNHEY, CDR2 SVGAGI. The CDR3 covers 13 residues. V lost 6 bases and J lost 1, with 10 bases in between. The CDR3 DNA is TGTGCCAGCAGCCCGGGATTATCCTACGAGCAGTACTTC. It is translated as CASSPGLSYEQYF.

J is TRBJ2-3 and V is TRBV28; 10 bases align to TRBD1. Germline V CDR1 and CDR2: MDHEN, SYDVKM. After removal of 10 bases from V and 1 base from J, the junction contained 8 bases not matched to a gene. CDR3 length: 15 residues. CDR3 in amino acids: CAIRQGARGTDTQYF. The DNA of the CDR3 is TGTGCCATCCGACAGGGGGCAAGGGGCACAGATACGCAGTATTTT.

This clone was observed a single time. The chain joins TRBV7-9 to TRBJ1-5; D ambiguous. This CDR3 spans 15 amino acids. Germline CDR1 reads SEHNR; CDR2 reads FQNEAQ (reference sequence). V lost 0 bases and J lost 2, with 8 bases in between. The CDR3 is CASSLAHGGNQPQHF. The DNA of the CDR3 is TGTGCCAGCAGCTTAGCGCATGGAGGCAATCAGCCCCAGCATTTT.

In this sample, this clone turned up once. CDR3 in DNA: TGTGCCAGCAGCCCCGACGGGCGGGTGGAGGAGCAGTACTTC. Amino acids: CASSPDGRVEEQYF. The V and J genes are TRBV7-9 and TRBJ2-7; weak D call: TRBD2 (5 bases). The CDR3 length is 14 residues. With 5 bases removed from V and 7 bases from J, the gap between germline ends came to 18 bases. The germline gives CDR1 SEHNR, CDR2 FQNEAQ (reference sequence).

V gene TRBV2 combines with J gene TRBJ2-7, with D possibly being TRBD1 (6 bases). The V and J ends lost 2 bases and 3 bases respectively, with 14 bases between them. In germline, CDR1 is SNHLY, CDR2 FYNNEI. The length of the CDR3 is 15 residues. CDR3 sequence: CASSEPQGMGYEQYF. CDR3 nucleotides: TGTGCCAGCAGTGAACCACAGGGCATGGGCTACGAGCAGTACTTC.

This clone occurred once. The chain joins TRBV6-5 to TRBJ2-3; D possibly corresponds to TRBD1 (5 bases). CDR3 length: 16 amino acids. Germline-derived CDR1 and CDR2 are MNHEY and SVGAGI. Trimming stripped 2 bases from V and 4 bases from J, with 16 bases between. The CDR3 bases are TGTGCCAGCAGTTACACCAGGCAGGGATGGGCAGATACGCAGTATTTT. Encoded protein: CASSYTRQGWADTQYF.

About this clone itself: Within the sample, other DNA sequences also encode this same CDR3. The rearrangement joins TRBV27 to TRBJ1-1, with 9 bases fitting TRBD1. Per germline, CDR1 MNHEY and CDR2 SMNVEV (reference sequence). The CDR3 covers 17 residues. V lost 7 bases, J lost 4 bases, and 16 bases stayed unmatched. CDR3 DNA: TGTGCCAGCAAGAGATTGGGACAGGGCTGGGTAGGCACTGAAGCTTTCTTT. This sequence encodes CASKRLGQGWVGTEAFF.

As DNA, the CDR3 is TGTGCCAGCATCGAGACCCAGGGGGATGGGTGGTTTGGCTACACCTTC. Amino acids: CASIETQGDGWFGYTF. This sequence joins TRBV28 and TRBJ1-2, with TRBD1 identical over 7 bases. Germline CDR1 and CDR2: MDHEN and SYDVKM. J lost 7 bases, V lost 7 bases, and 18 bases had no gene match. The CDR3 extends over 16 amino acids.

The chain recombines TRBV30 with TRBJ2-3; 7 bases are a match to TRBD1. This CDR3 spans 13 amino acids. With V trimmed by 3 bases and J by 4 bases, 4 bases remained unmatched. The germline gives CDR1 GTSNPN, CDR2 SVGIG (reference sequence). The CDR3 reads CAWSGQAADTQYF. The CDR3 DNA sequence: TGTGCCTGGAGCGGACAGGCAGCAGATACGCAGTATTTT.

The chain combines TRBV28 with TRBJ1-4; 7 positions match TRBD1. CDR3 length: 14 amino acids. J was trimmed by 5 bases and V by 4 bases; bases with no gene match: 4. Germline V lookup: CDR1 MDHEN, CDR2 SYDVKM. In nucleotides, the CDR3 is TGTGCCAGCAGTTCCGGGACAGAGAATGAAAAACTGTTTTTT. This gives the protein CASSSGTENEKLFF.

The chain joins TRBV2 to TRBJ2-3; 7 bases line up with TRBD1. The ends lost 7 bases at V and 2 bases at J; junction bases unmatched: 6. This CDR3 has 14 amino acids. Germline values: CDR1 SNHLY, CDR2 FYNNEI. Here the CDR3 reads CASIRDSLTDTQYF. For the CDR3, the DNA is TGTGCCAGCATTAGGGACAGCCTCACAGATACGCAGTATTTT.

This chain links TRBV4-2 with TRBJ2-7; D perhaps matches TRBD2 (6 bases). Germline lookup yields CDR1 LGHNA and CDR2 YNFKEQ. There are 15 residues in the CDR3. Trimming shortened V by 0 bases and J by 0 bases, and 9 bases separated the two germline ends. CDR3 loop: CASSQEHGSSYEQYF. In DNA, the CDR3 is TGTGCCAGCAGCCAAGAGCACGGGAGCTCCTACGAGCAGTACTTC.

J is TRBJ2-4 and V is TRBV2, with no clear D. V dropped 8 bases and J dropped 0 bases, with 5 bases sitting between them. Germline V lookup: CDR1 SNHLY, CDR2 FYNNEI. The CDR3 loop spans 12 amino acids. CDR3 protein: CASAVAKNIQYF. The CDR3 bases are TGTGCCAGCGCAGTAGCCAAAAACATTCAGTACTTC.

The V call is TRBV30, the J call TRBJ1-2; D remains ambiguous. The V gene's germline CDR1 is GTSNPN and CDR2 SVGIG (reference sequence). The CDR3 has 14 residues. CDR3 in amino acids: CAWAVPMIYYGYTF. CDR3 DNA sequence: TGTGCTTGGGCGGTCCCCATGATCTACTATGGCTACACCTTC. Combining the CDR3 with reference TRBV30 and TRBJ1-2 gives the whole variable domain SQTIHQWPATLVQPVGSPLSLECTVEGTSNPNLYWYRQAAGRGLQLLFYSVGIGQISSEVPQNLSASRPQDRQFILSSKKLLLSDSGFYLCAWAVPMIYYGYTFGSGTRLTVV.

This sequence joins TRBV2 and TRBJ2-7; TRBD2 matches 8 bases. Unmatched junction bases numbered 11, after V lost 10 bases and J lost 0 bases. There are 15 residues in the CDR3. Germline V CDR1 and CDR2: SNHLY, FYNNEI. CDR3 DNA: TGTGCCACTCATGAGGCGGGAGGTCCCTCCTACGAGCAGTACTTC. Translated: CATHEAGGPSYEQYF.

This chain links TRBV2 with TRBJ2-7, with TRBD1 matching over 11 bases. CDR3 length equals 14 residues. V gave up 9 bases and J gave up 3 bases; unmatched junction bases: 7. The V gene's germline CDR1 is SNHLY and CDR2 FYNNEI. In nucleotides, the CDR3 is TGTGCCAGTCGAGGCGGGACAGGGGGCTACGAGCAGTACTTC. Encoded protein: CASRGGTGGYEQYF.